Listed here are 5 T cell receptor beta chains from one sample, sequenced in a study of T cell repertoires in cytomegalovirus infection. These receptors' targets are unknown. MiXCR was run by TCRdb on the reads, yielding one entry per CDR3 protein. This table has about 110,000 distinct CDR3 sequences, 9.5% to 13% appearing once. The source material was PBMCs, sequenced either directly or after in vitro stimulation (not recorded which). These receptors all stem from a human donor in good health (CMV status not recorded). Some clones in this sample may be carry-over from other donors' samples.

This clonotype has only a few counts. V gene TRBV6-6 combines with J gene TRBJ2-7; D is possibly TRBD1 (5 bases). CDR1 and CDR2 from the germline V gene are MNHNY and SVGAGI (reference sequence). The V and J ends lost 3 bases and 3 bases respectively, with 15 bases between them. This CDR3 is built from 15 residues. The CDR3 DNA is TGTGCCAGCAGTTATCGGCAGGGAAATAGCTACGAGCAGTACGTC. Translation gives CASSYRQGNSYEQYV.

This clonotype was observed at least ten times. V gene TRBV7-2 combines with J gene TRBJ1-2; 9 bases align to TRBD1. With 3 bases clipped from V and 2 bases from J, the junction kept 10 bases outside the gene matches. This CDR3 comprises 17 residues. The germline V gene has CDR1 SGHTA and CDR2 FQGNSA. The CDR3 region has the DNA TGTGCCAGCAGCTTGTTTCTGGTAGGACAGGGGAACTATGGCTACACCTTC. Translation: CASSLFLVGQGNYGYTF. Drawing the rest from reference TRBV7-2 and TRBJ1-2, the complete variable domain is GAGVSQSPSNKVTEKGKDVELRCDPISGHTALYWYRQSLGQGLEFLIYFQGNSAPDKSGLPSDRFSAERTGGSVSTLTIQRTQQEDSAVYLCASSLFLVGQGNYGYTFGSGTRLTVV.

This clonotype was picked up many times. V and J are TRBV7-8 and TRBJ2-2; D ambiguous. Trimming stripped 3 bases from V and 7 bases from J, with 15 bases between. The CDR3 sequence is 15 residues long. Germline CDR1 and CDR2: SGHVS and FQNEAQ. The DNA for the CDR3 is TGTGCCAGCAGCTTCGGCTCATGGGAAGGCGGGGAGCTGTTTTTT. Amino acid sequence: CASSFGSWEGGELFF.

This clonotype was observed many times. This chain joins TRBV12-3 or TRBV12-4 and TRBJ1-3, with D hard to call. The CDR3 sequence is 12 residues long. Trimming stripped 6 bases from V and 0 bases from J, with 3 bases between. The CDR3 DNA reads TGTGCCAGCAGCCCCTCTGGAAACACCATATATTTT. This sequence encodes CASSPSGNTIYF.

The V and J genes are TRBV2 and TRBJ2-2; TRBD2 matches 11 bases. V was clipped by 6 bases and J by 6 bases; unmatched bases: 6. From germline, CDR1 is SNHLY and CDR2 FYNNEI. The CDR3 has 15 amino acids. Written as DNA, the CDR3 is TGTGCCAGCAGCGCTCGACTAGCGGGATCCGGGGAGCTGTTTTTT. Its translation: CASSARLAGSGELFF.